Listed below are T cell receptor beta chains from one sample, sequenced in a study of blood T cell repertoires in COVID-19. Clones were sequenced by immunoSEQ multiplex PCR, and TCRdb holds only the in-frame ones, with some missing. The repertoire has roughly 230,000 clones, roughly 84% of them found once; the top ten carry just under 1%. Source material: peripheral blood. These TCRs come from a man aged 35-49 years with acute or convalescent COVID-19. The CDR3 runs from the conserved cysteine through the conserved F or W. Each record gives: clone size, V gene, D gene, J gene, CDR3 DNA, CDR3 protein. The D gene is left open where the match is weak. Clone size appears in some rows only: once, few, many, or a class for an expanded clone.

few,TRBV29-1,TRBD1,TRBJ1-2,TGCAGCGTTGAAGAACAGACAGGGGAGGACTATGGCTACACCTTC,CSVEEQTGEDYGYTF
NA,TRBV19,TRBD2,TRBJ2-1,TGTGCCAGTAGTATTTCTCTCGGCGGGGGGGCCAATGAGCAGTTCTTC,CASSISLGGGANEQFF
few,TRBV10-3,TRBD2,TRBJ2-1,TGTGCCATCAGGAATGGACTAGCGGGGCCCCTCTCCTACAATGAGCAGTTCTTC,CAIRNGLAGPLSYNEQFF
NA,TRBV28,NA,TRBJ1-5,TGTGCCAGCAGTTTGACCGGCGGGCAGCCCCAGCATTTT,CASSLTGGQPQHF
NA,TRBV2,TRBD2,TRBJ2-1,TGTGCCAGCATTGTGACTAGCGGGGGACTGAATGAGCAGTTCTTC,CASIVTSGGLNEQFF
NA,TRBV10-3,TRBD2,TRBJ2-3,TGTGCCATCAGTATAGCGGGGGAAGCAGATACGCAGTATTTT,CAISIAGEADTQYF
NA,TRBV14,TRBD1,TRBJ1-2,TGTGCCAGCAGCCAAGATCCGCAGGGGGTCCATGGCTACACCTTC,CASSQDPQGVHGYTF
NA,TRBV7-9,NA,TRBJ2-2,TGTGCCAGCAGCTTTGTGGGAGTAAGGGGGGAGCTGTTTTTT,CASSFVGVRGELFF
NA,TRBV13,NA,TRBJ2-5,TGTGCCAGCAGCCTAGGACAGCAAGAGACCCAGTACTTC,CASSLGQQETQYF
NA,TRBV6-1,TRBD1,TRBJ2-7,TGTGCCAGCAGTGAATCCGGGACAGGGCCCTACGAGCAGTACTTC,CASSESGTGPYEQYF
NA,TRBV5-6,NA,TRBJ1-2,TGTGCCAGCAGCCCATGGGCAGGGTCGGACTATGGCTACACCTTC,CASSPWAGSDYGYTF
NA,TRBV3-1/TRBV3-2,NA,TRBJ1-2,TGTGCCAGCACTCGAAGCAGGCTAGGAGGCGGCTACACCTTC,CASTRSRLGGGYTF
NA,TRBV7-2,NA,TRBJ2-6,TGTGCCAGCAGCACCGTAACTGTCCCGTTCCTGACTTTC,CASSTVTVPFLTF
few,TRBV11-2,TRBD2,TRBJ2-1,TGTGCCAGCAGCTTAGAGTTAGCGGGGGGGGTCAATGAGCAGTTCTTC,CASSLELAGGVNEQFF
NA,TRBV27,NA,TRBJ1-5,TGTGCCAGCAGTTACCAGGGCCCCAATCAGCCCCAGCATTTT,CASSYQGPNQPQHF
NA,TRBV27,NA,TRBJ1-4,TGTGCCAGCAGCCCTACCCACCTAGCAAATGAAAAACTGTTTTTT,CASSPTHLANEKLFF
few,TRBV5-6,TRBD1,TRBJ1-2,TGTGCCAGCAGCTCCGGGACAGACCCGGGCGTTAACTATGGCTACACCTTC,CASSSGTDPGVNYGYTF
NA,TRBV7-9,TRBD1,TRBJ1-2,TGTGCCAGCAGCCCAGACAGGGGCGACGGCTACACCTTC,CASSPDRGDGYTF
NA,TRBV27,NA,TRBJ2-1,TGTGCCAGCAGTTTAGGAGGGAATGAGCAGTTCTTC,CASSLGGNEQFF
NA,TRBV18,NA,TRBJ2-3,TGTGCCAGCTCACCCAGACAGCCCGATACGCAGTATTTT,CASSPRQPDTQYF
NA,TRBV13,NA,TRBJ2-1,TGTGCCAGCAGCATTAGGAAGAGCGGGCCCACGAATGAGCAGTTCTTC,CASSIRKSGPTNEQFF
NA,TRBV24-1,NA,TRBJ2-1,TGTGCCACCGGTCTCAGGGGCGCAAACTCCTACAATGAGCAGTTCTTC,CATGLRGANSYNEQFF
few,TRBV28,TRBD1,TRBJ1-5,TGTGCCAGCAGTGTGGACAGGGCTGATCAGCCCCAGCATTTT,CASSVDRADQPQHF
NA,TRBV7-8,NA,TRBJ1-6,TGTGCCAGCAGCCCCCGAGGGAATAGCGGGAATTCACCCCTCCACTTT,CASSPRGNSGNSPLHF